The clone carrying this T cell receptor (beta chain) was recorded at least ten times. The source of the sample is a study of T cells after yellow fever vaccination. Via MiXCR, TCRdb re-called the 5' RACE reads, giving one row per CDR3 protein. Of around 300,000 distinct CDR3 sequences in the sample, 3.5% to 4.5% were seen once. The V gene lost 5 bases and the J gene lost 2 bases, with 7 bases spanning the gap. Per the germline V gene, CDR1 is DFQATT and CDR2 is SNEGSKA (reference sequence). The CDR3 spans 12 residues. The clonotype was recovered from a man aged 18 to 29 who received the YFV17D yellow fever vaccine. The rearrangement links TRBV20-1 to TRBJ1-3; perhaps TRBD1 as D (5 bases). This specimen was PBMCs, taken 15 days after the yellow fever booster vaccination. The CDR3 nucleotides read TGCAGTGCTGGGACGGCTGGAAACACCATATATTTT. Residues: CSAGTAGNTIYF.